This T cell receptor (beta chain) was profiled in a study of cytomegalovirus exposure and HLA in healthy donors. Study-wide findings and caveats: A reported reduction in N-insertions relative to the approximately 640-donor mean was seen in an Asian-associated ancestry cluster in a later analysis. HLA-A and HLA-B allele assignments for most subjects were reportedly predicted accurately using TCR beta sequences.

Of note for this clone: Its antigen is still unknown.

The PCR used 60 Vbeta and 13 Jbeta primers. Some clones are missing from TCRdb's copy, which holds only in-frame ones; the method was immunoSEQ multiplex PCR. Among roughly 240,000 clones listed, roughly 78% were seen once. V dropped 0 bases and J dropped 5 bases, with 6 bases sitting between them. Germline V gene data show CDR1 as SGHKS and CDR2 as YYEKEE (reference sequence). The CDR3 extends over 13 amino acids. The donors gave bone marrow, and they were healthy. The receptor comes from a boy between 10 and 17 years old in good health and CMV-seronegative. This rearrangement joins TRBV5-5 to TRBJ2-1, with no clear D. Sequencing was carried out using PBMCs. CDR3 protein: CASSLVGHNEQFF. The CDR3 DNA reads as TGTGCCAGCAGCTTGGTGGGCCACAATGAGCAGTTCTTC.